This TCR beta chain was retrieved from a study of T cell repertoires in ileal Crohn's disease. General observations from the study: Endoscopic recurrence occurred in every patient whose clonality exceeded 26.8%. Compared with non-smokers, active smokers at surgery showed more clonal expansions. High-frequency clones were more common in sorted CD8 than CD4 cells.

Here immunoSEQ multiplex PCR was the method, and the copy in TCRdb shows in-frame clones only, minus some. Among about 9,600 clones listed, over 65% were seen once. About this clone itself: The antigen remains undetermined.

CDR1 and CDR2 (germline): SGDLS, YYNGEE. CDR3 length: 15 amino acids. Deletions cut 0 bases from V and 3 bases from J, with 10 bases between. The sample comprised ileal tissue. The V gene is TRBV9, the J gene TRBJ1-5; TRBD1 might be the D (6 bases). This receptor was obtained from an adult with Crohn's disease. The CDR3: CASSVGGGANQPQHF. The CDR3 DNA is TGTGCCAGCAGCGTAGGTGGGGGGGCCAATCAGCCCCAGCATTTT.